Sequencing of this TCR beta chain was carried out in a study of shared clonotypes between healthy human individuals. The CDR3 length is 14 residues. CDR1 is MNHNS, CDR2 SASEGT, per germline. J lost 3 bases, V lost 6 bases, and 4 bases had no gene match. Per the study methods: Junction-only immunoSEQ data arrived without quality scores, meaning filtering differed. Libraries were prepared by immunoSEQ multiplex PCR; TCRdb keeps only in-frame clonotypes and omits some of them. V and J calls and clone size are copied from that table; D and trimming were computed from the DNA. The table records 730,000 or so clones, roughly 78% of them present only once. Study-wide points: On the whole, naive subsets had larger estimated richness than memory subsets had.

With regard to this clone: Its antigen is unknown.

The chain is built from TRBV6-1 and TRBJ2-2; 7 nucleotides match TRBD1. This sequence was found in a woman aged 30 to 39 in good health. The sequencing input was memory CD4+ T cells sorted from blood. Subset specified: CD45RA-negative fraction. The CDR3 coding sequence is TGTGCCAGCAGCTGGGACAGTTACACCGGGGAGCTGTTTTTT. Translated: CASSWDSYTGELFF.